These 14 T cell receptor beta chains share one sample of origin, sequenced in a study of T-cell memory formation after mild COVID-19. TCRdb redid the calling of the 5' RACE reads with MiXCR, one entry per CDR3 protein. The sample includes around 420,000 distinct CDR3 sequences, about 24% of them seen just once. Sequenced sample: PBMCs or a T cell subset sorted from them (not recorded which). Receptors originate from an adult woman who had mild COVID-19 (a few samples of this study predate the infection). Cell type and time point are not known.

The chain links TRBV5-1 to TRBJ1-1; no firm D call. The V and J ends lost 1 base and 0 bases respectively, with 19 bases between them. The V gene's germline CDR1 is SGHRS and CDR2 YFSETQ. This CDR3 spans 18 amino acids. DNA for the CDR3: TGCGCCAGCAGCTTGAGGTCGTTAGGAGCTGGAGTGAACACTGAAGCTTTCTTT. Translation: CASSLRSLGAGVNTEAFF. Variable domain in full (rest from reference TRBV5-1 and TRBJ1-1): KAGVTQTPRYLIKTRGQQVTLSCSPISGHRSVSWYQQTPGQGLQFLFEYFSETQRNKGNFPGRFSGRQFSNSRSEMNVSTLELGDSALYLCASSLRSLGAGVNTEAFFGQGTRLTVV.

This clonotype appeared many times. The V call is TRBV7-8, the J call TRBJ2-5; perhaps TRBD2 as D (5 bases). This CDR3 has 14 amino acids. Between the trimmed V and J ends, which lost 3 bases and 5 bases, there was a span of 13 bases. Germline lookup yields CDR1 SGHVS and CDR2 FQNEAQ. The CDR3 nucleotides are TGTGCCAGCAGCTTTGAGCGGACTCAGGAGACCCAGTACTTC. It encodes CASSFERTQETQYF.

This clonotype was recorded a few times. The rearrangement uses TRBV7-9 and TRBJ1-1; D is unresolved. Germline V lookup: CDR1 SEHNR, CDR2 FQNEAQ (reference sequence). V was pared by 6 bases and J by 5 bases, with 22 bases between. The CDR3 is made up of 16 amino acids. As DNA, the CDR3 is TGTGCCAGCAGACGGCCCCCGACTGAGGTTGGGACTGAAGCTTTCTTT. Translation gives CASRRPPTEVGTEAFF. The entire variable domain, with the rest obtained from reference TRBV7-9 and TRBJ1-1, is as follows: DTGVSQNPRHKITKRGQNVTFRCDPISEHNRLYWYRQTLGQGPEFLTYFQNEAQLEKSRLLSDRFSAERPKGSFSTLEIQRTEQGDSAMYLCASRRPPTEVGTEAFFGQGTRLTVV.

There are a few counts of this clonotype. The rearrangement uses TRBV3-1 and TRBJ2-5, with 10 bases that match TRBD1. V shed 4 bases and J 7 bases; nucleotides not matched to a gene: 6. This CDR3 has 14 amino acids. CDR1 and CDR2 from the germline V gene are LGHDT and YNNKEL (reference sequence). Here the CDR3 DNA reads TGTGCCAGCAGCCCTTCCTGGGACAGGGGGACCCAGTACTTC. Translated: CASSPSWDRGTQYF.

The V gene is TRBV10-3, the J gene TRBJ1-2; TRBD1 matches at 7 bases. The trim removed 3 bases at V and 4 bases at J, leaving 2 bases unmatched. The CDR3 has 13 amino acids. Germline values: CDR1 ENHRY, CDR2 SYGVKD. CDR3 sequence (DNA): TGTGCCATCAGTGACGGGACAGCCTATGGCTACACCTTC. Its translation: CAISDGTAYGYTF.

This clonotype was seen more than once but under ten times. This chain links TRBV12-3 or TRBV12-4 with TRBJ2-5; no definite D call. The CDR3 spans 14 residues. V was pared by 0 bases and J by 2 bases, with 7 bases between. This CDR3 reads CASSLAPIQETQYF. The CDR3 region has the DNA TGTGCCAGCAGTTTAGCGCCTATTCAAGAGACCCAGTACTTC.

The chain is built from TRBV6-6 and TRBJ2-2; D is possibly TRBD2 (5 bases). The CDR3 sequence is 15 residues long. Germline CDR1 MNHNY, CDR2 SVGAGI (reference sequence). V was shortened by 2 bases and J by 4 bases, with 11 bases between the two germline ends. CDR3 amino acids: CASSYGRACTGELFF. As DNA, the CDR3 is TGTGCCAGCAGTTACGGGCGGGCGTGCACCGGGGAGCTGTTTTTT.

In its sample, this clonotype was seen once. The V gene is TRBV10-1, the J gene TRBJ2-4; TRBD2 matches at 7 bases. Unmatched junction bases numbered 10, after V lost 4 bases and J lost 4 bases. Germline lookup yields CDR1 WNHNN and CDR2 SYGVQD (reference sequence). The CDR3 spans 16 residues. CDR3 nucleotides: TGCGCCAGCAGTGTTCAAGCGGGGAGAACTAAAAACATTCAGTACTTC. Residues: CASSVQAGRTKNIQYF.

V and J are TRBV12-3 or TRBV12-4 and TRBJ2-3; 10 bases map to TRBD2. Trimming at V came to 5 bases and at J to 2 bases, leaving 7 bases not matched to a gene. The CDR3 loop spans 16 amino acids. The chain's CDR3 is CASSVLAGALTDTQYF. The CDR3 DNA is TGTGCCAGCAGTGTGCTAGCGGGAGCACTCACAGATACGCAGTATTTT.

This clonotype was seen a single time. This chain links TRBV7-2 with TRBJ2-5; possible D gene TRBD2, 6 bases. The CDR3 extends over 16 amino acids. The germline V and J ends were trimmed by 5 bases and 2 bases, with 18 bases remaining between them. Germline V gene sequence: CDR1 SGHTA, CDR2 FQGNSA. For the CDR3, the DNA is TGTGCCAGCAGCCTCCCGTGGCTTCGGGGGCAAGAGACCCAGTACTTC. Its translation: CASSLPWLRGQETQYF.

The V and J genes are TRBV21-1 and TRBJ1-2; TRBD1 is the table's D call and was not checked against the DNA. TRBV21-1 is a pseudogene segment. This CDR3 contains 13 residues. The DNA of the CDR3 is TGTGCCAGCAGCGATGGGACAGCCTATGGCTACACCTTC. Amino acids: CASSDGTAYGYTF.

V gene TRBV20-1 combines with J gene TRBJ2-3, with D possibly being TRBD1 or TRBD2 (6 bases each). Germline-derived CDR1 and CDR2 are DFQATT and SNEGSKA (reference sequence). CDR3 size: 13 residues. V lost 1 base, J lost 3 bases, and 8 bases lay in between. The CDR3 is CSARGGATDTQYF. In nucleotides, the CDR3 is TGCAGTGCTAGAGGGGGGGCGACAGATACGCAGTATTTT.

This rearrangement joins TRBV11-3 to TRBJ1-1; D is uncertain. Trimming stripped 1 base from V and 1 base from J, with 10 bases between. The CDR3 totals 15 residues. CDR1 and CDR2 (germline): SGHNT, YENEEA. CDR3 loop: CASSLVGRPNTEAFF. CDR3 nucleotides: TGTGCCAGCAGCTTAGTTGGACGGCCGAACACTGAAGCTTTCTTT.

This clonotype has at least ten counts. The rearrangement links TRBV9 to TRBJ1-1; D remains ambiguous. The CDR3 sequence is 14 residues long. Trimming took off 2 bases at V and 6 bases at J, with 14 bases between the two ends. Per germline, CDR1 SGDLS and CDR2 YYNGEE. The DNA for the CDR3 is TGTGCCAGCAGCGTCTCGGGAAACAACCCTGAAGCTTTCTTT. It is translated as CASSVSGNNPEAFF. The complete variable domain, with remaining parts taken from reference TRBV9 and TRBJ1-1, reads DSGVTQTPKHLITATGQRVTLRCSPRSGDLSVYWYQQSLDQGLQFLIQYYNGEERAKGNILERFSAQQFPDLHSELNLSSLELGDSALYFCASSVSGNNPEAFFGQGTRLTVV.